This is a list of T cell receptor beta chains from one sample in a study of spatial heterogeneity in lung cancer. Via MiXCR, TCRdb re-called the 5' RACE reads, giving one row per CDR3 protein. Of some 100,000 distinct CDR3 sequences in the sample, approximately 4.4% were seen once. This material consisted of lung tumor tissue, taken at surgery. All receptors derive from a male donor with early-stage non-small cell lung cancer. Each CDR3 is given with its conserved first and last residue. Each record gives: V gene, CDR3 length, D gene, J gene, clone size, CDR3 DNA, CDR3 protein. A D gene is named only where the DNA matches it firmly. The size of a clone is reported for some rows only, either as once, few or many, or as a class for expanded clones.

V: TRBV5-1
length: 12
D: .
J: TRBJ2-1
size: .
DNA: TGCGCCAGCAGCTTGGAATGGAATGAGCAGTTCTTC
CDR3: CASSLEWNEQFF

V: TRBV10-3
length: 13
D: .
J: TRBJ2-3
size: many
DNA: TGTGCCACCCATAGGGCGAGCACAGATACGCAGTATTTT
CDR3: CATHRASTDTQYF

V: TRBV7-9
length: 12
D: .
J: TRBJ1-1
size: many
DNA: TGTGCCAGCAGCCAGGGTGGCACTGAAGCTTTCTTT
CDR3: CASSQGGTEAFF

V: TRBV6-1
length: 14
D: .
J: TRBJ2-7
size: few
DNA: TGTGCCAGCAGTGCCCTACGGGATCGGTACGAGCAGTACTTC
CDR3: CASSALRDRYEQYF

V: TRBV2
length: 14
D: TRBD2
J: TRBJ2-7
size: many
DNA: TGTGCCAGCAGCCCCGGACTAGCGGAGGGCGAGCAGTACTTC
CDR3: CASSPGLAEGEQYF

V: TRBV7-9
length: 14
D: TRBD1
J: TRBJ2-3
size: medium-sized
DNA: TGTGCCAGCAGCTCGGGGACAGAACCAGATACGCAGTATTTT
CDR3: CASSSGTEPDTQYF

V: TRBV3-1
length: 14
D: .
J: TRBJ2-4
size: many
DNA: TGTGCCAGCAGCCGACGTGCGGGTCAAAACATTCAGTACTTC
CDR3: CASSRRAGQNIQYF

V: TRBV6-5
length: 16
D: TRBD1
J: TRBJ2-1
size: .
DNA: TGTGCCAGCAGACTTGGACAGGGTGCCCCATACAATGAGCAGTTCTTC
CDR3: CASRLGQGAPYNEQFF

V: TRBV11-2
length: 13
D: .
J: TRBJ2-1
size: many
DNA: TGTGCCAGCAGCTTGGGAACGTACAATGAGCAGTTCTTC
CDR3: CASSLGTYNEQFF

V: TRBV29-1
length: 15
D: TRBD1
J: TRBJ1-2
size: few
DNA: TGCAGCGTTGGTAGGGGACAGGGAACTAACTATGGCTACACCTTC
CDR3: CSVGRGQGTNYGYTF

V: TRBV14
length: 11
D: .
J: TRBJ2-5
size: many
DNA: TGTGCCAGCAGCCATAGCGAGACCCAGTACTTC
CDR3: CASSHSETQYF

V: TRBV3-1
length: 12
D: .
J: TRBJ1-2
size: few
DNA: TGTGCCAGCAGCCACCCCTCCGGTCCCCACACCTTC
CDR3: CASSHPSGPHTF

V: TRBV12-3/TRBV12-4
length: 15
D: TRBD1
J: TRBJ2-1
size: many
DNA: TGTGCCAGCAGTTTACAGGGGGCTGGGTACAATGAGCAGTTCTTC
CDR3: CASSLQGAGYNEQFF

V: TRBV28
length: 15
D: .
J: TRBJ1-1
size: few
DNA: TGTGCCAGCAGTCCCCATCAGGGGTTGCGCACTGAAGCTTTCTTT
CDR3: CASSPHQGLRTEAFF

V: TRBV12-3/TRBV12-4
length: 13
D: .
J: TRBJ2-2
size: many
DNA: TGTGCCAGCAGTTTAAAATTCACCGGGGAGCTGTTTTTT
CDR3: CASSLKFTGELFF

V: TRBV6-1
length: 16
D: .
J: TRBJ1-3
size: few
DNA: TGTGCCAGCAGTGAAGCGGCGGCTAGCTCTGGAAACACCATATATTTT
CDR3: CASSEAAASSGNTIYF

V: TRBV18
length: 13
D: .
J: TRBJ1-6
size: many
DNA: TGTGCCAGCTCACCCGGGCCCAATTCACCCCTCCACTTT
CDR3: CASSPGPNSPLHF

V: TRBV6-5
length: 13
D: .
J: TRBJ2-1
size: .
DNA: TGTGTCAGCAGTAGCGGCATCTACAATGAGCAGTTCTTC
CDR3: CVSSSGIYNEQFF

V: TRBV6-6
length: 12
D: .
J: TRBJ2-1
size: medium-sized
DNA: TGTGCCAGCAGTGGACCATACAATGAGCAGTTCTTC
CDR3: CASSGPYNEQFF

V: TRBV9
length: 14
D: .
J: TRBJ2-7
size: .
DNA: TGTGCCAGCAGCGTAGAGGGAGGCGGCTACGAGCAGTACTTC
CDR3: CASSVEGGGYEQYF

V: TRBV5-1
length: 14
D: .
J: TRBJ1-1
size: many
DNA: TGCGCCAGCAGCTTGGAACGAAGGGGCACTGAAGCTTTCTTT
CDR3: CASSLERRGTEAFF

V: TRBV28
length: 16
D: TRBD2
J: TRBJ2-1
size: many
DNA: TGTGCCAGCAGCCCAAATAGCGGGTCGACCTACAATGAGCAGTTCTTC
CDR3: CASSPNSGSTYNEQFF

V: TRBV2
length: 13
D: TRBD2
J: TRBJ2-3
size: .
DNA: TGTGCCAGCTCCGGACTAGTAGGGGATACGCAGTATTTT
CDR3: CASSGLVGDTQYF

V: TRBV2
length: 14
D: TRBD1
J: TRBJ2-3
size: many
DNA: TGTGCCAGCAGGAGGGACAGTGAGACAGATACGCAGTATTTT
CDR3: CASRRDSETDTQYF

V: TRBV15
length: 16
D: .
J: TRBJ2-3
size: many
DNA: TGTGCCACCAGCAGAGAATATGGGGACCCCACAGATACGCAGTATTTT
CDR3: CATSREYGDPTDTQYF

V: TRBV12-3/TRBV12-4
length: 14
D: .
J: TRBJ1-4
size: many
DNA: TGTGCCAGCAGTCACCGTCGACGGGGGAAAAAACTGTTTTTT
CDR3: CASSHRRRGKKLFF

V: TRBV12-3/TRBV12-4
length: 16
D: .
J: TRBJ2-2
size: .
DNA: TGTGCCAGCAGTCTTCAAGGACAGTTGAACACCGGGGAGCTGTTTTTT
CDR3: CASSLQGQLNTGELFF

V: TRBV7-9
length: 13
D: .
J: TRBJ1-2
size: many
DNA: TGTGCCAGCAGCTTAGAGACCGACTATGGCTACACCTTC
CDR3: CASSLETDYGYTF

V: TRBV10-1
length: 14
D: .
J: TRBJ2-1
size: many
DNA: TGCGCCAGCAGTGAGTCTTGGGACCAGGATGAGCAGTTCTTC
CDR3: CASSESWDQDEQFF

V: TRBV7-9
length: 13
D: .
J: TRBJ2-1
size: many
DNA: TGTGCCAGCTCTCTAGTCGTATCTAATGAGCAGTTCTTC
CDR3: CASSLVVSNEQFF

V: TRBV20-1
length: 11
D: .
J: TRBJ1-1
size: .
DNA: TGCAGTGCCGGGGATCAAACTGAAGCTTTCTTT
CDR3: CSAGDQTEAFF

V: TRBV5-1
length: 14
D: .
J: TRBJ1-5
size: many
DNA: TGTGCCAGCAGTTTGGGGGGGCAAGGGCAGCCCCAGCATTTT
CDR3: CASSLGGQGQPQHF

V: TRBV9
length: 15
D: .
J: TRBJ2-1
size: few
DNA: TGTGCCAGCAGCGTTTCCCAGGGGAGGGACAATGAGCAGTTCTTC
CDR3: CASSVSQGRDNEQFF

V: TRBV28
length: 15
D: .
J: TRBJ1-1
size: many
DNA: TGTGCCAGCAGTTTGATGACCGGGGGGAGCACTGAAGCTTTCTTT
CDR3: CASSLMTGGSTEAFF

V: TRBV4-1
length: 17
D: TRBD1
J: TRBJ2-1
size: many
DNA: TGCGCCAGCAGCCCCGGGCAGGGGGCATTGACCTACAATGAGCAGTTCTTC
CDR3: CASSPGQGALTYNEQFF

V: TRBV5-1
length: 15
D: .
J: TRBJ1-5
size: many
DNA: TGCGCCAGCAGTTTCCACGGTGGCCCCAATCAGCCCCAGCATTTT
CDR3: CASSFHGGPNQPQHF

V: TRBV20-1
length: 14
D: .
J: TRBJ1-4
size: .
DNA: TGCAGTGCTGGACTCCAAACAGAGAATGAAAAACTGTTTTTT
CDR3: CSAGLQTENEKLFF

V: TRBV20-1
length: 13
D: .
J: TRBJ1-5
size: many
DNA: TGCAGTGCCAACGGACAGTTAAATCAGCCCCAGCATTTT
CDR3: CSANGQLNQPQHF

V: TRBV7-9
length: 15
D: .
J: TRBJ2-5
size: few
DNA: TGTGCCAGCAGCTTAGGTGTCGCGGGCGGAGAGACCCAGTACTTC
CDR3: CASSLGVAGGETQYF

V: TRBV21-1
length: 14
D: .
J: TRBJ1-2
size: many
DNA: TGTGCCAGCAGCAAAGAAGGGGGCGTCTATGGCTACACCTTC
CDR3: CASSKEGGVYGYTF

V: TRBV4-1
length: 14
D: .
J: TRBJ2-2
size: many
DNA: TGCGCCAGCAGCCAAGTACGGATTACCGGGGAGCTGTTTTTT
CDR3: CASSQVRITGELFF

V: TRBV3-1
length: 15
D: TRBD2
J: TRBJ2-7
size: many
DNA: TGTGCCAGCAGCCAAGGGACTAGCCCAAACTACGAGCAGTACTTC
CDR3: CASSQGTSPNYEQYF

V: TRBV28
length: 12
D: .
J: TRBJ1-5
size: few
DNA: TGTGCCAGCCAATTGCTGCGTCAGCCCCAGCATTTT
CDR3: CASQLLRQPQHF

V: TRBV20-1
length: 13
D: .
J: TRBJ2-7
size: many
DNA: TGCAGTGCTAGAGATCGTACAGCCTACGAGCAGTACTTC
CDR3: CSARDRTAYEQYF

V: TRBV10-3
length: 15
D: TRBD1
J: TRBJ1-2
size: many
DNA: TGTGCCATCAGTGAGTCCCGGACAGGGGTTTATGGCTACACCTTC
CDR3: CAISESRTGVYGYTF